This T cell receptor (beta chain) was sequenced in a study of Graves' ophthalmopathy and Graves' hyperthyroidism. Regarding this clonotype: Its antigen is still unknown.

The CDR3 covers 18 residues. With 1 base removed from V and 3 bases from J, the gap between germline ends came to 18 bases. Germline V gene data show CDR1 as SGHTA and CDR2 as FQGNSA. For repertoire sequencing, the TCR beta CDR3 regions were amplified from RNA transcripts. Amplification began with first-round RT-PCR using HTBI primers, then second-round multiplex PCR was performed. TCRdb ran MiXCR on the multiplex PCR reads and lists one entry per CDR3 protein. This sample yields 450,000 to 600,000 distinct CDR3 sequences, of which less than 40% are seen a single time; about 4.2% belongs to the top ten. Study-level results: In separating ophthalmopathy from stable hyperthyroidism, a 13-signature model achieved 85% to 90% sensitivity and 70% to 83% specificity.

The clonotype comes from an adult man with Graves' hyperthyroidism. The chain joins TRBV7-2 to TRBJ2-2; a possible D gene is TRBD1 (7 bases). Sequenced input: peripheral blood or thyroid tissue (not recorded which). CDR3 loop: CASSLVWQGGSYTGELFF. DNA for the CDR3: TGTGCCAGCAGCTTAGTATGGCAGGGGGGTAGTTACACCGGGGAGCTGTTTTTT.